This TCR beta chain originates from a study of graft-versus-host responses after intestinal transplantation. Turning to the study itself: Every one of the recipients received anti-thymocyte globulin induction and afterwards took tacrolimus and steroids for around 3 years.

As regards this clone: Its antigen is undetermined.

Generated by immunoSEQ multiplex PCR, the TCRdb table keeps only in-frame clones and is missing some. Altogether roughly 110,000 clones are present, roughly 93% being singletons, with the ten largest covering approximately 1%. Study results and caveats: Subjects displaying graft-donor T cell macrochimerism possessed elevated graft-versus-host to host-versus-graft clonal ratios inside allografts. Present in recipient marrow, GvH clones included some that appeared first in ileum or blood.

V was clipped by 2 bases and J by 7 bases; unmatched bases: 11. The CDR3 spans 15 residues. CDR1 and CDR2 from the germline V gene are SGHRS and YFSETQ. This receptor was identified in a human donor who was the organ donor for an intestinal transplant. Specimen: unstimulated CD8+ T cells sorted from spleen or lymph node cells, collected before transplant. The chain has TRBV5-1 and TRBJ1-2, with 7 nucleotides matching TRBD1. CDR3 region: CASSFTGATLGGYTF. CDR3 DNA: TGCGCCAGCAGCTTCACAGGGGCGACCCTTGGTGGCTACACCTTC.